Reported below is one TCR beta chain. These data belong to a study of blood T cell repertoires in COVID-19. Here immunoSEQ multiplex PCR was the method, and the copy in TCRdb shows in-frame clones only, minus some. This table holds some 200,000 clones, about 91% found once. With 0 bases removed from V and 0 bases from J, the gap between germline ends came to 9 bases. Looked up from germline, CDR1 is LGHNA and CDR2 is YNFKEQ. The CDR3 has 16 amino acids. The specimen sequenced was PBMCs or T cells enriched from blood (not recorded which). V and J are TRBV4-2 and TRBJ1-5; no clear D. The source is a man younger than 35 with acute COVID-19. The CDR3 DNA is TGTGCCAGCAGCCAAGATCTGAGAAATAGCAATCAGCCCCAGCATTTT. This codes for CASSQDLRNSNQPQHF.